This TCR beta chain originates from a study of blood T cell repertoires in COVID-19. The protocol was immunoSEQ multiplex PCR, while the TCRdb copy is restricted to in-frame clones and leaves out a portion. The table shows 110,000 to 150,000 clones, with 82% occurring only once. The CDR3 length is 16 residues. The germline V gene has CDR1 ENHRY and CDR2 SYGVKD. Trimming at V came to 7 bases and at J to 0 bases, leaving 5 bases not matched to a gene. The sample holds one count of this clone. The chain uses TRBV10-3 and TRBJ2-7, with 14 bases that match TRBD2. This receptor was identified in an elderly woman with acute or convalescent COVID-19. The source material was peripheral blood. The DNA for the CDR3 is TGTGCCATCACCGCCGGGACTAGCGGGGGCTCCTACGAGCAGTACTTC. It codes for CAITAGTSGGSYEQYF.